This TCR beta chain emerged from a study of Ad26.COV2.S vaccination and SARS-CoV-2 variants (dated by TCRdb to about 2021). A note on the overall study: Donors in the vaccine arm were drawn from COV1001, a phase I-IIa trial of Ad26.COV2.S in healthy adults that was multicentre, randomized, double-blind and placebo-controlled. Dosing of Ad26.COV2.S was intramuscular, at either 5x10^10 or 1x10^11 viral particles, delivered as one shot or as two shots spaced 56 days apart. TCRbeta repertoire sequencing was used to assess the specificity and breadth of SARS-CoV-2-reactive T cell receptors after Ad26.COV2.S vaccination. The TCR-sequenced set comprised approximately 32 samples: approximately 19 Ad26.COV2.S vaccine recipients, 5 placebo recipients and 8 SARS-CoV-2 convalescent individuals. Trial participants were randomized into five groups of five, in which low-dose or high-dose Ad26.COV2.S was given once or twice, or placebo was given on both occasions. Investigators remained blinded to trial group allocation during experiments and outcome assessment. Results the study describes overall, beyond this receptor: The authors noted that total T cell responses may have been underestimated by the TCR breadth and depth analyses. After vaccination, spike-specific CD8+ and CD4+ T cell responses were reported to show substantial breadth. Comparable non-spike TCR breadth was observed between vaccine and placebo recipients, consistent with only spike being contained in the vaccine. The study was not powered for comparison of responses between vaccine doses or regimens. Higher spike-specific TCR breadth was observed in Ad26.COV2.S recipients than in placebo recipients (P = 0.0014).

To note about this clone: Its target antigen remains unknown. There are no base qualities to consult, and no much larger clone falls within one base.

The germline V gene encodes CDR1 PRHDT and CDR2 FYEKMQ (reference sequence). From the cysteine up to the phenylalanine, the CDR3 has a length of 10 residues. Just the 30-base CDR3 DNA is kept, in frame starting at base 1. At the junction V is shortened by 3 bases and J by 8 bases, with 2 bases in between. The immunoSEQ Assay was used to sequence TCRbeta CDR3 regions. After extraction, genomic DNA underwent amplification by bias-controlled multiplex PCR, followed by high-throughput sequencing. In the source study's methods: To quantify the absolute abundance of every unique TCRbeta CDR3 region, sequences were collapsed and filtered. T cell fraction was estimated by normalization of TCRbeta template counts to usable DNA, with usable DNA being measured through amplification of reference genes present in all nucleated cells. Repertoire TCRs were annotated as SARS-CoV-2-specific when V gene, CDR3 amino acid sequence and J gene were exactly matched to a known reactive TCR set. The reference SARS-CoV-2 TCR set was obtained from MIRA and was filtered for enrichment in COVID-19-positive ImmuneCODE repertoires, whereby public or cross-reactive TCRs were removed. Using the MIRA antigens, annotated TCRs were further analysed by specific ORF or by position within an ORF. Breadth was defined as the number of annotated unique rearrangements divided by the total number of unique productive rearrangements, and depth was defined as the summed frequency of the annotated unique rearrangements. Group comparisons of TCR breadth used two-sided Wilcoxon rank-sum tests. TCRdb retrieved this table from immuneACCESS and kept in-frame rearrangements only. Not all clones are present; in checked studies, unresolved V genes account for under half, and no reason is known for the remainder. For V, J and clone size, that table is used; D and trimming come from the DNA. A total of some 420,000 clones appear in this sample, over 75% of them only once. The ten largest clones capture less than 4.5% of the sample.

Per the publication, the treatment or condition label means: roughly 19 received Ad26.COV2.S at low or high dose, single or two shots; about five received placebo; per-sample allocation not given. Repertoires of vaccine and placebo recipients were sequenced from samples taken on day 63 after the first injection. Cohort 1b enrolled around 24 adults aged 18-55 years at a single site in Boston, USA, between 29 July and 7 August 2020. Ad26.COV2.S was a replication-incompetent adenovirus type 26 vector that expressed a prefusion-stabilized SARS-CoV-2 spike protein derived from the original Wuhan strain.

Recombination joined TRBV13 with TRBJ2-1, with the D gene not confidently named. This TCR derives from a person between 18 and 60 years old who received the Ad26.COV2.S COVID-19 vaccine or a placebo. This sample comprised peripheral blood, obtained in a trial of Ad26.COV2.S vaccine versus placebo. DNA sequence: TGTGCCAGCAGCTTCGATGAGCAGTTCTTC. Its coded protein is CASSFDEQFF. This CDR3, with the reference TRBV13 and TRBJ2-1 proteins standing in past its ends, gives the full variable domain AAGVIQSPRHLIKEKRETATLKCYPIPRHDTVYWYQQGPGQDPQFLISFYEKMQSDKGSIPDRFSAQQFSDYHSELNMSSLELGDSALYFCASSFDEQFFGPGTRLTVL.